Listed below are T cell receptor beta chains from one sample, sequenced in a study of blood T cells in healthy people across ages. TCRdb reprocessed the 5' RACE reads via MiXCR and lists one record per CDR3 protein. The sample lists more than 700,000 distinct CDR3 sequences, roughly 50% occurring once. Sample: blood. The receptors come from a man at least 80 years old in good health. Each CDR3 is given with its conserved first and last residue. The order of the fields is V gene, J gene, D gene, clone size, CDR3 DNA, CDR3 protein. The D gene is left open where the match is weak. A clone size is listed for some rows: how often the clone was seen (once, few, many), or a class if it is expanded.

V gene: TRBV12-3/TRBV12-4
J gene: TRBJ2-7
D gene: TRBD2
clone size: NA
CDR3 DNA: TGTGCCAGCAGCAGGGCTCTAGCGGGAGGTTCCTACGAGCAGTACTTC
CDR3 protein: CASSRALAGGSYEQYF

V gene: TRBV5-1
J gene: TRBJ2-7
D gene: TRBD1
clone size: NA
CDR3 DNA: TGCGCCAGCAGCTTGGCGACAGGGCAACCCTACGAGCAGTACTTC
CDR3 protein: CASSLATGQPYEQYF

V gene: TRBV3-1
J gene: TRBJ1-1
D gene: TRBD1
clone size: few
CDR3 DNA: TGTGCCAGCAGCCTAACACAGGGGAGCACTGAAGCTTTCTTT
CDR3 protein: CASSLTQGSTEAFF

V gene: TRBV4-1
J gene: TRBJ1-2
D gene: NA
clone size: few
CDR3 DNA: TGCGCCAGCAGCCAAGAAGGCAGGGCGGGCTATGGCTACACCTTC
CDR3 protein: CASSQEGRAGYGYTF

V gene: TRBV27
J gene: TRBJ2-7
D gene: TRBD1
clone size: NA
CDR3 DNA: TGTGCCAGCAGTTTATTGGGACAGGGGGCGGCCGGGCAGTACTTC
CDR3 protein: CASSLLGQGAAGQYF

V gene: TRBV18
J gene: TRBJ2-1
D gene: TRBD1
clone size: NA
CDR3 DNA: TGTGCCAGCTCACCACCCGGGACAGGGGGCCTAAAAAATGAGCAGTTCTTC
CDR3 protein: CASSPPGTGGLKNEQFF

V gene: TRBV7-2
J gene: TRBJ1-2
D gene: NA
clone size: NA
CDR3 DNA: TGTGCCAGCAGCTTCTCCATGGACTATGGCTACACCTTC
CDR3 protein: CASSFSMDYGYTF

V gene: TRBV20-1
J gene: TRBJ2-7
D gene: NA
clone size: NA
CDR3 DNA: TGCAGTGCTAGATTGGGAACTAGCTCATTTTCCGAGCAGTACTTC
CDR3 protein: CSARLGTSSFSEQYF

V gene: TRBV7-9
J gene: TRBJ1-2
D gene: NA
clone size: NA
CDR3 DNA: TGTGCCAGCAACTCCCCCAGGACTGATTATGGCTACACCTTC
CDR3 protein: CASNSPRTDYGYTF

V gene: TRBV29-1
J gene: TRBJ2-5
D gene: TRBD1
clone size: few
CDR3 DNA: TGCAGCGGTCTCGGGACAGCGATCCAAGAGACCCAGTACTTC
CDR3 protein: CSGLGTAIQETQYF

V gene: TRBV7-9
J gene: TRBJ2-7
D gene: TRBD2
clone size: NA
CDR3 DNA: TGTGCCAGCAGCTTGGGACTAGCGGGAGACTCCGACGAGCAGTACTTC
CDR3 protein: CASSLGLAGDSDEQYF

V gene: TRBV29-1
J gene: TRBJ2-7
D gene: TRBD1
clone size: NA
CDR3 DNA: TGCAGCGCGGGACAGGTGACCGCCGAGCAGTACTTC
CDR3 protein: CSAGQVTAEQYF

V gene: TRBV5-6
J gene: TRBJ2-5
D gene: NA
clone size: NA
CDR3 DNA: TGTGCCAGCAGCGCCCCCTGGGCATCCCTAACGGCCAATGGGACCCAGTACTTC
CDR3 protein: CASSAPWASLTANGTQYF

V gene: TRBV7-2
J gene: TRBJ1-1
D gene: NA
clone size: NA
CDR3 DNA: TGTGCCAGCGGGGAAGGGTACACTGAAGCTTTCTTT
CDR3 protein: CASGEGYTEAFF

V gene: TRBV27
J gene: TRBJ2-1
D gene: TRBD2
clone size: few
CDR3 DNA: TGTGCCAGCAGTTTAAATCGGGAGGGCCGGGGTGAGCAGTTCTTC
CDR3 protein: CASSLNREGRGEQFF

V gene: TRBV7-2
J gene: TRBJ2-1
D gene: NA
clone size: few
CDR3 DNA: TGTGCCAGCAGCTTAGGGGGGACCACGCTGCAGTTCTTC
CDR3 protein: CASSLGGTTLQFF

V gene: TRBV7-2
J gene: TRBJ2-7
D gene: TRBD2
clone size: NA
CDR3 DNA: TGTGCCAGCAGCTTAGGACCAGGGCGGGAGGAGTCCTACGAGCAGTACTTC
CDR3 protein: CASSLGPGREESYEQYF

V gene: TRBV20-1
J gene: TRBJ2-7
D gene: TRBD2
clone size: few
CDR3 DNA: TGCAGTGCTAGCGGGACTAGCGGAGCCTATCCTAACGAGCAGTACTTC
CDR3 protein: CSASGTSGAYPNEQYF

V gene: TRBV7-2
J gene: TRBJ2-2
D gene: NA
clone size: few
CDR3 DNA: TGTGCCAGCGCCGGCAGCGCTCCGGGCACCGGGGAGCTGTTTTTT
CDR3 protein: CASAGSAPGTGELFF

V gene: TRBV7-9
J gene: TRBJ2-2
D gene: NA
clone size: NA
CDR3 DNA: TGTGCCAGCAGCTACGACCTTAGCACCGGGGAGCTGTTTTTT
CDR3 protein: CASSYDLSTGELFF

V gene: TRBV28
J gene: TRBJ2-7
D gene: NA
clone size: NA
CDR3 DNA: TGTGCCAGCAGCCTCAACAGGGTCCACGAGCAGTACTTC
CDR3 protein: CASSLNRVHEQYF

V gene: TRBV9
J gene: TRBJ2-2
D gene: TRBD2
clone size: NA
CDR3 DNA: TGTGCCAGCAGCGTCTCTAGCGGGAGTTTAAGCGGGGAGCTGTTTTTT
CDR3 protein: CASSVSSGSLSGELFF

V gene: TRBV20-1
J gene: TRBJ1-5
D gene: NA
clone size: NA
CDR3 DNA: TGCAGTGCCAGAGGTGGAGGGTTTCCCTCCCCGAAGCAGCCCCAGCATTTT
CDR3 protein: CSARGGGFPSPKQPQHF

V gene: TRBV29-1
J gene: TRBJ2-1
D gene: TRBD2
clone size: few
CDR3 DNA: TGCAGGGAGGACTGGCGGGAGGGCTTGGATGAGCAGTTCTTC
CDR3 protein: CREDWREGLDEQFF

V gene: TRBV27
J gene: TRBJ2-3
D gene: TRBD2
clone size: once
CDR3 DNA: TGTGCCAGCGGGAGGGAGTTCGCTAGCACAGATACGCGGTATTTT
CDR3 protein: CASGREFASTDTRYF

V gene: TRBV29-1
J gene: TRBJ2-1
D gene: NA
clone size: NA
CDR3 DNA: TGCAGCGTTGGGCCCGGGCGCGGGGGCCTGGGGAATGAGCAGTTCTTC
CDR3 protein: CSVGPGRGGLGNEQFF

V gene: TRBV7-9
J gene: TRBJ2-5
D gene: TRBD2
clone size: NA
CDR3 DNA: TGTGCCTCCGGCGGGAGACCCCAAGAGACCCAGTACTTC
CDR3 protein: CASGGRPQETQYF

V gene: TRBV5-1
J gene: TRBJ2-5
D gene: TRBD2
clone size: NA
CDR3 DNA: TGCGCCAGCAGCTTGGCTGGCGGGAGTCGGGAACCCCAGTACTTC
CDR3 protein: CASSLAGGSREPQYF

V gene: TRBV12-3/TRBV12-4
J gene: TRBJ1-2
D gene: NA
clone size: NA
CDR3 DNA: TGTGCCAGCAGTTTACTCGGTGGCTACACCTTC
CDR3 protein: CASSLLGGYTF

V gene: TRBV20-1
J gene: TRBJ2-2
D gene: TRBD2
clone size: NA
CDR3 DNA: TGCAGTGCTAGTGGACTAGCGGGTGGGGAGCTGTTTTTT
CDR3 protein: CSASGLAGGELFF